The T cell receptor (beta chain) under discussion was sequenced for a study of cytomegalovirus exposure and HLA in healthy donors. Amplification used 60 Vbeta primers and 13 Jbeta primers. Assay: immunoSEQ multiplex PCR; the TCRdb copy retains only in-frame clones and omits some. Seen here are 65,000 to 90,000 clones, about 81% observed once, and the top ten hold roughly 4.2%. Germline values: CDR1 SGHNT, CDR2 YENEEA. The CDR3 runs to 15 residues. V shed 4 bases, J shed 4 bases, and the junction held 8 bases outside the gene matches. The TCR sequence derives from a man aged 60-69 years in good health and CMV-seronegative. This rearrangement joins TRBV11-3 to TRBJ2-3; 7 bases are a match to TRBD1. Sequencing used PBMCs. Here the CDR3 DNA reads TGTGCCAGCAGCTCGAGACAGGGCCCGGCAGATACGCAGTATTTT. Its protein is CASSSRQGPADTQYF.